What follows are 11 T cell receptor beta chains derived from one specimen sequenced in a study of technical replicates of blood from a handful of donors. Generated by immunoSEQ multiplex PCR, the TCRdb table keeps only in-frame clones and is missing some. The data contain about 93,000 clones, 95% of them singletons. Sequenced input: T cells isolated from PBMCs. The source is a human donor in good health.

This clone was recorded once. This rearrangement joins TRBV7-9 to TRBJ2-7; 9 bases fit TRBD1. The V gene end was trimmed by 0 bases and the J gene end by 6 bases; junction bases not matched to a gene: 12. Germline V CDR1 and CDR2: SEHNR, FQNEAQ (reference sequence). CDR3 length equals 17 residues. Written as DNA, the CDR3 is TGTGCCAGCAGCTTAGCGAGACCGGGACAGGGTTTTGTCGAGCAGTACTTC. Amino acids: CASSLARPGQGFVEQYF.

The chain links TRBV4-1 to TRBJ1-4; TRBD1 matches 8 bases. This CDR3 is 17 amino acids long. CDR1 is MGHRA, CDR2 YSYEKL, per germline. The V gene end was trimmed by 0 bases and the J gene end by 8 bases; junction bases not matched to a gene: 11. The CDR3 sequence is CASSQDGGGRGQEKLFF. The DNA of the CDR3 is TGCGCCAGCAGCCAAGATGGTGGGGGCAGGGGGCAAGAAAAACTGTTTTTT.

The CDR3 loop is CAWRANGQRNSPLHF. The DNA of the CDR3 is TGTGCCTGGAGGGCCAATGGACAGAGAAATTCACCCCTCCACTTT. The chain carries TRBV30 and TRBJ1-6; D is perhaps TRBD1 (6 bases). Trimming removed 3 bases from V and 7 bases from J, with 16 bases in between. This CDR3 has 15 residues. Germline CDR1 is GTSNPN and CDR2 is SVGIG (reference sequence).

CDR3 DNA sequence: TGTGCCAGCAGTGGCAGTTCCTACAATGAGCAGTTCTTC. Residues: CASSGSSYNEQFF. The chain is built from TRBV2 and TRBJ2-1; D unresolved. The germline gives CDR1 SNHLY, CDR2 FYNNEI. V was pared by 4 bases and J by 1 base, with 5 bases between. The CDR3 contains 13 residues.

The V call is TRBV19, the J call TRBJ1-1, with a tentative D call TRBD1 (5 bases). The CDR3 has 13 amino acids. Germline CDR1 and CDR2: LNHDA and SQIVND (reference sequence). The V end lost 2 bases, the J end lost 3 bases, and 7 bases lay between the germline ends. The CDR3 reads CASSIRGYTEAFF. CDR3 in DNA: TGTGCCAGTAGTATAAGGGGATACACTGAAGCTTTCTTT.

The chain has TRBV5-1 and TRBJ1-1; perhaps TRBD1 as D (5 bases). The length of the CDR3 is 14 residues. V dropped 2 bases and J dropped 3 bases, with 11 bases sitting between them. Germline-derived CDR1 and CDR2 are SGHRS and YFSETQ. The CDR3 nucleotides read TGCGCCAGCAGCTTCAGGGTCATGGACACTGAAGCTTTCTTT. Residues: CASSFRVMDTEAFF.

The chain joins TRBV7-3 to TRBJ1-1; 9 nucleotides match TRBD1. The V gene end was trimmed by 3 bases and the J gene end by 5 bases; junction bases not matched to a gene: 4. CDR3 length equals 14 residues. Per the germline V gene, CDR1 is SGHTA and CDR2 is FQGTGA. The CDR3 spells CASSFRTGETEAFF. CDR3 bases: TGTGCCAGCAGCTTCAGGACAGGGGAAACTGAAGCTTTCTTT.

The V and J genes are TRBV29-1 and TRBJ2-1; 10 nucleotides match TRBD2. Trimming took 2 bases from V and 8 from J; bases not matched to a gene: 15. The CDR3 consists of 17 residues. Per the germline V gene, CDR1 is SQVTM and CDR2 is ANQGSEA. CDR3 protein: CSVERSWSGGASDEQFF. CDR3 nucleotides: TGCAGCGTTGAACGGTCATGGAGCGGGGGGGCTAGCGATGAGCAGTTCTTC.

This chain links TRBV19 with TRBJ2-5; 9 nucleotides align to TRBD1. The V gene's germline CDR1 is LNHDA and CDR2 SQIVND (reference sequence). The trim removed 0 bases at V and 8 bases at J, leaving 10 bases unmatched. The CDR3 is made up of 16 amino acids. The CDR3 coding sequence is TGTGCCAGTAGTATAGAGGGGACAGGGTTCGAGGGCACCCAGTACTTC. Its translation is CASSIEGTGFEGTQYF.

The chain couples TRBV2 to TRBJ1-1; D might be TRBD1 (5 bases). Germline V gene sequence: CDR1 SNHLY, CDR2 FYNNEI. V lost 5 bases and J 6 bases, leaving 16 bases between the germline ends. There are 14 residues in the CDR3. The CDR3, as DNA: TGTGCCAGCAGTCACAGGTCTTTGACCTCTGAAGCTTTCTTT. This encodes CASSHRSLTSEAFF.

CDR3 sequence: CASWSGSGNTIYF. The CDR3 DNA reads TGTGCCAGCTGGTCCGGCTCTGGAAACACCATATATTTT. The genes are TRBV19 and TRBJ1-3; D gene ambiguous. The V end lost 9 bases, the J end lost 0 bases, and 9 bases lay between the germline ends. This CDR3 has 13 residues. Germline V lookup: CDR1 LNHDA, CDR2 SQIVND (reference sequence).